The 23 T cell receptor beta chains below come from one sample, sequenced in a study of T cell responses to AZD1222 COVID-19 vaccine. The repertoire was sequenced with immunoSEQ multiplex PCR; TCRdb's copy has only in-frame clones and lacks some. Among around 120,000 clones listed, approximately 94% were seen once. This material consisted of peripheral blood, taken 28 days after the second AZD1222 dose. These receptors were collected from an adult who received the AZD1222 COVID-19 vaccine.

The V gene is TRBV15, the J gene TRBJ1-2, with TRBD1 identical over 8 bases. Germline V gene lookup returns CDR1 LNHNV and CDR2 YYDKDF (reference sequence). The V segment lost 3 bases and the J segment 6 bases; nucleotides outside the gene matches: 6. CDR3 size: 14 residues. CDR3 protein: CATSRDRVMNGYTF. Written as DNA, the CDR3 is TGTGCCACCAGCAGGGACAGGGTAATGAATGGCTACACCTTC. Full variable domain (missing parts from reference TRBV15 and TRBJ1-2): DAMVIQNPRYQVTQFGKPVTLSCSQTLNHNVMYWYQQKSSQAPKLLFHYYDKDFNNEADTPDNFQSRRPNTSFCFLDIRSPGLGDTAMYLCATSRDRVMNGYTFGSGTRLTVV.

This chain connects TRBV12-3 or TRBV12-4 to TRBJ1-1; 7 positions agree with TRBD1. V lost 6 bases to trimming and J lost 0 bases; unmatched junction nucleotides: 1. This CDR3 is built from 13 residues. CDR3 sequence (DNA): TGTGCCAGCAGCGGACAGGTGAACACTGAAGCTTTCTTT. It encodes CASSGQVNTEAFF.

The V gene is TRBV2, the J gene TRBJ2-5; TRBD2 matches at 13 bases. Germline trimming cut 8 bases from V and 5 bases from J; bases unmatched to any gene: 5. Germline loops: CDR1 SNHLY, CDR2 FYNNEI. CDR3 size: 14 residues. The CDR3 protein is CASEGTSGMETQYF. Written as DNA, the CDR3 is TGTGCCAGCGAGGGGACTAGCGGGATGGAGACCCAGTACTTC.

V gene TRBV12-5 combines with J gene TRBJ1-1; TRBD1 matches 8 bases. Germline CDR1 LGHNT, CDR2 FRNRAP. This CDR3 comprises 12 residues. The trim removed 1 base at V and 12 bases at J, leaving 4 bases unmatched. CDR3 nucleotide sequence: TGTGCTAGTGGTTTGGGGACAGGGACAACTTTCTTT. It codes for CASGLGTGTTFF.

The rearrangement uses TRBV5-1 and TRBJ1-2, with D unresolved. CDR3 length equals 13 residues. V was trimmed by 5 bases and J by 8 bases, leaving 16 bases between them. CDR1 and CDR2 from the germline V gene are SGHRS and YFSETQ. The CDR3 spells CASRWAPEEGYTF. CDR3 in DNA: TGCGCCAGCAGGTGGGCACCGGAGGAGGGCTACACCTTC.

The chain recombines TRBV4-3 with TRBJ1-1; TRBD1 might be the D (6 bases). The CDR3 loop spans 13 amino acids. Looked up from germline, CDR1 is LGHNA and CDR2 is YSLEER. The ends were cut back, 1 base at V and 7 bases at J, with 10 bases in the middle. CDR3 sequence (DNA): TGCGCCAGCAGCCAAGCCACCAGGGGTGAAGCTTTCTTT. Protein: CASSQATRGEAFF.

This chain joins TRBV12-3 or TRBV12-4 and TRBJ2-7; D unclear. V was cut by 2 bases and J by 1 base, with 6 bases left in between. This CDR3 has 13 residues. DNA for the CDR3: TGTGCCAGCAGTTTAAGCGTGTCCTACGAGCAGTACTTC. This gives the protein CASSLSVSYEQYF.

This clone appeared once. The J gene is TRBJ1-5, the V gene TRBV19; 7 bases fit TRBD1. Germline V CDR1 and CDR2: LNHDA, SQIVND (reference sequence). The CDR3 spans 13 residues. The trim removed 6 bases at V and 5 bases at J, leaving 4 bases unmatched. The CDR3 region has the DNA TGTGCCAGTAGGGGGACAGTAGATCAGCCCCAGCATTTT. Translating it yields CASRGTVDQPQHF.

The chain joins TRBV30 to TRBJ2-5; unclear D gene. The CDR3 runs to 14 residues. V was shortened by 4 bases and J by 4 bases, with 16 bases between the two germline ends. Germline V gene sequence: CDR1 GTSNPN, CDR2 SVGIG (reference sequence). DNA for the CDR3: TGTGCCTGGACGCGAGGCCCGCTGGCAGAGACCCAGTACTTC. Translated, it gives CAWTRGPLAETQYF.

V gene TRBV19 combines with J gene TRBJ1-2; 7 positions match TRBD1. CDR3 size: 14 residues. V was clipped by 6 bases and J by 5 bases; unmatched bases: 9. CDR1 is LNHDA and CDR2 is SQIVND in the germline V gene (reference sequence). In DNA form, the CDR3 reads TGTGCCAGTAGCCCCCCAGGGGGGCCTTATGGCTACACCTTC. This translates into CASSPPGGPYGYTF.

This chain uses TRBV19 with TRBJ2-1, with 11 bases aligning to TRBD1. V gave up 10 bases and J gave up 7 bases; unmatched junction bases: 6. Per the germline V gene, CDR1 is LNHDA and CDR2 is SQIVND (reference sequence). The CDR3 has 13 amino acids. Here the CDR3 DNA reads TGTGCCACCAAGGGACAGGGGGGGAATGAGCAGTTCTTC. It specifies CATKGQGGNEQFF.

The chain links TRBV7-2 to TRBJ2-5; possibly TRBD1 or TRBD2 for D (7 bases each). Germline V gene sequence: CDR1 SGHTA, CDR2 FQGNSA. Deletions cut 4 bases from V and 2 bases from J, with 14 bases between. The CDR3 has 15 residues. Here the CDR3 reads CASSSQGGGQETQYF. Here the CDR3 DNA reads TGTGCCAGCAGCTCCCAGGGGGGGGGACAAGAGACCCAGTACTTC.

The genes are TRBV25-1 and TRBJ2-2; the match to TRBD2 covers 9 bases. Germline V gene data show CDR1 as MGHDK and CDR2 as SYGVNS. Germline trimming cut 2 bases from V and 5 bases from J; bases unmatched to any gene: 6. CDR3 length: 16 amino acids. The CDR3 sequence: CASSEVSGSVTGELFF. Written as DNA, the CDR3 is TGTGCCAGCAGTGAAGTTAGCGGGAGCGTAACCGGGGAGCTGTTTTTT.

The V call is TRBV5-1, the J call TRBJ2-3, with D tentatively TRBD1 (6 bases). V lost 0 bases and J 2 bases, leaving 10 bases between the germline ends. Germline CDR1 and CDR2: SGHRS and YFSETQ. This CDR3 has 15 amino acids. CDR3 residues: CASSLGTDYTDTQYF. The CDR3 nucleotides read TGCGCCAGCAGCTTGGGGACAGACTACACAGATACGCAGTATTTT.

This clone showed up just once. The chain recombines TRBV6-2 or TRBV6-3 with TRBJ2-7; tentatively, D is TRBD1 or TRBD2 (5 bases each). The germline CDR1 and CDR2 sequences are MNHEY and SVGEGT. The CDR3 runs 15 residues. V lost 6 bases and J lost 4, with 19 bases in between. The CDR3: CASSLIWDQEYEQYF. DNA of the CDR3: TGTGCCAGCAGCCTAATATGGGACCAAGAGTACGAGCAGTACTTC.

V and J are TRBV12-5 and TRBJ1-2; 8 bases match TRBD1. Unmatched junction bases numbered 9, after V lost 5 bases and J lost 4 bases. CDR1 and CDR2 from the germline V gene are LGHNT and FRNRAP. There are 15 residues in the CDR3. CDR3 protein: CASGPTDRDGYGYTF. The CDR3 nucleotides read TGTGCTAGTGGTCCAACGGACAGGGACGGCTATGGCTACACCTTC.

This clone was detected a few times. The chain links TRBV6-5 to TRBJ1-2, with TRBD1 matching over 9 bases. This CDR3 comprises 16 residues. V lost 0 bases to trimming and J lost 7 bases; unmatched junction nucleotides: 9. CDR1 is MNHEY, CDR2 SVGAGI, per germline. The CDR3 sequence: CASSYSGMGQGSGYTF. Written as DNA, the CDR3 is TGTGCCAGCAGTTACTCCGGAATGGGACAGGGTAGTGGCTACACCTTC.

The chain joins TRBV30 to TRBJ2-5, with D possibly TRBD1 on 7 matching bases. V was pared by 1 base and J by 5 bases, with 14 bases between. Germline lookup yields CDR1 GTSNPN and CDR2 SVGIG (reference sequence). The CDR3 totals 14 residues. CDR3 protein: CAWSDGGGLETQYF. CDR3 DNA sequence: TGTGCCTGGAGTGATGGAGGGGGCTTGGAGACCCAGTACTTC.

The chain joins TRBV9 to TRBJ2-2; TRBD1 might be the D (6 bases). Deletions cut 0 bases from V and 2 bases from J, with 14 bases between. Germline V CDR1 and CDR2: SGDLS, YYNGEE. The CDR3 totals 17 residues. The CDR3: CASSVGQGNRNTGELFF. The CDR3 nucleotides are TGTGCCAGCAGCGTAGGGCAGGGGAATAGAAACACCGGGGAGCTGTTTTTT.

V gene TRBV4-1 combines with J gene TRBJ2-7; D may be TRBD2 (5 bases). V gave up 4 bases and J gave up 2 bases, with 15 bases separating them. The CDR3 contains 15 residues. The germline gives CDR1 MGHRA, CDR2 YSYEKL. CDR3 DNA sequence: TGCGCCAGCAGCCTGGAGAGCGGTACCACCTACGAGCAGTACTTC. It specifies CASSLESGTTYEQYF.

This clone was counted a single time. The gene calls are TRBV11-3 and TRBJ1-2, with 7 bases aligning to TRBD1. This CDR3 is 15 amino acids long. V shed 10 bases, J shed 0 bases, and the junction held 11 bases outside the gene matches. The germline CDR1 and CDR2 sequences are SGHNT and YENEEA. DNA of the CDR3: TGTGCCACCCAAACCAGGGACAGAGCTAACTATGGCTACACCTTC. Protein product: CATQTRDRANYGYTF. The entire variable domain, with the rest obtained from reference TRBV11-3 and TRBJ1-2, is as follows: EAGVVQSPRYKIIEKKQPVAFWCNPISGHNTLYWYLQNLGQGPELLIRYENEEAVDDSQLPKDRFSAERLKGVDSTLKIQPAELGDSAVYLCATQTRDRANYGYTFGSGTRLTVV.

This clone was counted a single time. The V call is TRBV5-4, the J call TRBJ1-3; D perhaps matches TRBD1 (6 bases). V gave up 4 bases and J gave up 2 bases, with 16 bases separating them. From germline, CDR1 is SGHNT and CDR2 YYREEE (reference sequence). The CDR3 consists of 16 residues. The DNA of the CDR3 is TGTGCCAGCAGCCAATCCACAGGGTTTGCTGGAAACACCATATATTTT. Protein: CASSQSTGFAGNTIYF.

The chain recombines TRBV6-2 or TRBV6-3 with TRBJ2-1; D not resolved. V lost 6 bases and J lost 8, with 11 bases in between. Germline CDR1 is MNHEY and CDR2 is SVGEGT. CDR3 length: 12 residues. The CDR3 is CASSRRPDEQFF. The CDR3 DNA reads TGTGCCAGCAGCCGCCGGCCCGATGAGCAGTTCTTC.